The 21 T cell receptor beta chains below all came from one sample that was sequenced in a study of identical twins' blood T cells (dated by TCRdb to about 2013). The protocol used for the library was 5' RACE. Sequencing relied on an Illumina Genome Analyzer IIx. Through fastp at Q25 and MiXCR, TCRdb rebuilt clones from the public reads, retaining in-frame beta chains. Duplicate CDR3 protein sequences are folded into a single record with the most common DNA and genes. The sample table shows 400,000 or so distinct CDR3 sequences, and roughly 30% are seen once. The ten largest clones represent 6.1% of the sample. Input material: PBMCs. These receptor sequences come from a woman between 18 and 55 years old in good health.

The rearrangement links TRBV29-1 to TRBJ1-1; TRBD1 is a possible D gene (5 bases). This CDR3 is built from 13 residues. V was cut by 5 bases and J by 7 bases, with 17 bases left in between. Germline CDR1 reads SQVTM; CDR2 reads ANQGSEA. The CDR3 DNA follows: TGCAGCGTTACAGGAGCCCCCCGGGGTGAAGCTTTCTTT. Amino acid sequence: CSVTGAPRGEAFF.

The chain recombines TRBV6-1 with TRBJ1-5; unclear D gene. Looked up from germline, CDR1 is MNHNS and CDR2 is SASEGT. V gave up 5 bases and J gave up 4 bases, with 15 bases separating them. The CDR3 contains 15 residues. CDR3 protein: CASSPQEKGNQPQHF. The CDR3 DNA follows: TGTGCCAGCAGTCCTCAAGAGAAAGGAAATCAGCCCCAGCATTTT.

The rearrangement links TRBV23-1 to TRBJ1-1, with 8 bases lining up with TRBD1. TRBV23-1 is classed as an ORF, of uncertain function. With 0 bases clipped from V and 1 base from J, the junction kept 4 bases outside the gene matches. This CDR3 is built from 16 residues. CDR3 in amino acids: CASSQSRTGTNTEAFF. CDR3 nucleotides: TGCGCCAGCAGTCAATCCAGGACAGGGACGAACACTGAAGCTTTCTTT.

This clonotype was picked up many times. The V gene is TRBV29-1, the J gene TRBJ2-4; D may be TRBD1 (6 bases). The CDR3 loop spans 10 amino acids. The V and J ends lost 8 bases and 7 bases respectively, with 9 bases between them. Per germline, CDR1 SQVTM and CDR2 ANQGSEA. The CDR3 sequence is CSRTANIQYF. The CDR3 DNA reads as TGCAGCCGGACAGCGAACATTCAGTACTTC.

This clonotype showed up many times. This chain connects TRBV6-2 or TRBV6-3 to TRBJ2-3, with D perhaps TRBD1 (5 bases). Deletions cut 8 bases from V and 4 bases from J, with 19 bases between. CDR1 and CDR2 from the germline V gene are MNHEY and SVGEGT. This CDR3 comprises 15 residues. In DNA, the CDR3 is TGTGCCAGCGACGTATTGGCAGGGTGGTCAGATACGCAGTATTTT. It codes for CASDVLAGWSDTQYF.

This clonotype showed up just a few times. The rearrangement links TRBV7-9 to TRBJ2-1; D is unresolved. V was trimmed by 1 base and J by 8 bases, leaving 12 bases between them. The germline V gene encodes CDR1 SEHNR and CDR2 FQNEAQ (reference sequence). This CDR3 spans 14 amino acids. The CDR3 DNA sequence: TGTGCCAGCAGCTTAGGGGCGTATCGCGATGAGCAGTTCTTC. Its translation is CASSLGAYRDEQFF.

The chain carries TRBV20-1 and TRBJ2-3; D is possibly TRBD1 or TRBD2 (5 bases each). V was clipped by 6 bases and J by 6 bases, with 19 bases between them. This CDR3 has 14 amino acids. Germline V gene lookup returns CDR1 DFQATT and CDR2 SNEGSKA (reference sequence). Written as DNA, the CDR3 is TGCAGTGCCCCGATGCAGGGACCGTCCGATACGCAGTATTTT. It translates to CSAPMQGPSDTQYF.

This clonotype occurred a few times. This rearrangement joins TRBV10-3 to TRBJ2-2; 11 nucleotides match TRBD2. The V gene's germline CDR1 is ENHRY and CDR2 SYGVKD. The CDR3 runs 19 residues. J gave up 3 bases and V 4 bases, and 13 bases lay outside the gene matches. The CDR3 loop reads CAISGTYGSGGAHTGELFF. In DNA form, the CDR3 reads TGTGCCATCAGTGGAACCTACGGTAGCGGGGGGGCCCACACCGGGGAGCTGTTTTTT.

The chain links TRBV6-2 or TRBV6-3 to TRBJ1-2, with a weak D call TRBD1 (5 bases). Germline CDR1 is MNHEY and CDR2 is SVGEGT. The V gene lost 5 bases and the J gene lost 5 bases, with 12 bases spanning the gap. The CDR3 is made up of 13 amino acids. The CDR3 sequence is CASSAGDAYGYTF. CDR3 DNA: TGTGCCAGCAGTGCCGGGGACGCTTATGGCTACACCTTC.

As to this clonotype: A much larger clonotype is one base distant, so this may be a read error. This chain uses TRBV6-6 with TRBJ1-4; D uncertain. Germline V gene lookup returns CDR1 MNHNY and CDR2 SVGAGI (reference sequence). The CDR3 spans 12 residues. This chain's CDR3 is CTSSSPYEKLFF. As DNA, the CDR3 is TGTACCAGCAGTTCCCCCTATGAAAAACTGTTTTTT.

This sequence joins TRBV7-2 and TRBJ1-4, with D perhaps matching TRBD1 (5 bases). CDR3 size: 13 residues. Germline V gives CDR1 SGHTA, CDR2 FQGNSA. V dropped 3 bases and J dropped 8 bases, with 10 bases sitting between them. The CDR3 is CASSFGGWEKLFF. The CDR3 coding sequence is TGTGCCAGCAGCTTTGGGGGGTGGGAAAAACTGTTTTTT. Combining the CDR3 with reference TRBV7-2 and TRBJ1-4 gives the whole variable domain GAGVSQSPSNKVTEKGKDVELRCDPISGHTALYWYRQSLGQGLEFLIYFQGNSAPDKSGLPSDRFSAERTGGSVSTLTIQRTQQEDSAVYLCASSFGGWEKLFFGSGTQLSVL.

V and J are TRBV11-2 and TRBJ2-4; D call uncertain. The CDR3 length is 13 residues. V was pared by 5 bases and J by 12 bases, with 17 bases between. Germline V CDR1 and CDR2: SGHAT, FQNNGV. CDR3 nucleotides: TGTGCCAGCAGCCCCCGACATCCATCATCTCAGTACTTC. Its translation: CASSPRHPSSQYF.

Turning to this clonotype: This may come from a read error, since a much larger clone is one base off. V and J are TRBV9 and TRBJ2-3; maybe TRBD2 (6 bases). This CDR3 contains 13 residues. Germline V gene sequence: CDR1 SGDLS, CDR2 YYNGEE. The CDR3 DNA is TGTGCCTGCAGCACACACCCTAGCGAAGCGCAGTATTTT. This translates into CACSTHPSEAQYF.

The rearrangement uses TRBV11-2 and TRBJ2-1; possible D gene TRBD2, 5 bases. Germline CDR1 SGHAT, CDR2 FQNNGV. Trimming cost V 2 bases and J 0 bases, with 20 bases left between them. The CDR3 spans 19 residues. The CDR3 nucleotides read TGTGCCAGCAGCTTATCCGATCGGGCTAGCAGTCCCTCCTACAATGAGCAGTTCTTC. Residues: CASSLSDRASSPSYNEQFF.

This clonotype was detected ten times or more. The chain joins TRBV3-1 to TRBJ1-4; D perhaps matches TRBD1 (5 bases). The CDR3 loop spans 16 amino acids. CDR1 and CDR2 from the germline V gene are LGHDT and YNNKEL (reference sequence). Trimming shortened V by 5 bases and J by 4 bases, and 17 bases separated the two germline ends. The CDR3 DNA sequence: TGTGCCAGCAGCTACTTCAGGGCTATGGGTAATGAAAAACTGTTTTTT. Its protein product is CASSYFRAMGNEKLFF. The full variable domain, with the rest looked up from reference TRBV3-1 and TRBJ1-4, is DTAVSQTPKYLVTQMGNDKSIKCEQNLGHDTMYWYKQDSKKFLKIMFSYNNKELIINETVPNRFSPKSPDKAHLNLHINSLELGDSAVYFCASSYFRAMGNEKLFFGSGTQLSVL.

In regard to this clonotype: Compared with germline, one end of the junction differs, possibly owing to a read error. The CDR3 coding sequence is TGTGCCTGCAGTTTGGACAGGGCTTCACCCCTCCACTTT. Translated: CACSLDRASPLHF. The V call is TRBV6-2 or TRBV6-3, the J call TRBJ1-6, with 8 nucleotides matching TRBD1. Germline values: CDR1 MNHEY, CDR2 SVGEGT. This CDR3 contains 13 residues.

The CDR3 protein is CASSDPNQPQHF. In DNA, the CDR3 is TGTGCCAGCAGTGACCCGAATCAGCCCCAGCATTTT. The genes are TRBV6-6 and TRBJ1-5; no clear D. This CDR3 region has 12 residues. CDR1 is MNHNY and CDR2 is SVGAGI in the germline V gene (reference sequence). V lost 5 bases and J lost 4, with 6 bases in between.

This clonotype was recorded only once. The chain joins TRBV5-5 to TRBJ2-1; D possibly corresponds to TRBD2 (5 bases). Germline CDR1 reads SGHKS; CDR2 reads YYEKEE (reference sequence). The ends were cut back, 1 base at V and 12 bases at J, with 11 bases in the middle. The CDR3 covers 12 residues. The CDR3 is CASSLLGSGQFF. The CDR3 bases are TGTGCCAGCAGCTTGTTAGGGAGTGGGCAGTTCTTC.

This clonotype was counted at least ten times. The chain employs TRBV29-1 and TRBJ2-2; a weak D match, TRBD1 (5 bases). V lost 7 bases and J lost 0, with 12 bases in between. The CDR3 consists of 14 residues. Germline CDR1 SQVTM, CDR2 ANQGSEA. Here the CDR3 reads CSATTASNTGELFF. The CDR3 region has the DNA TGCAGCGCCACGACAGCGTCGAACACCGGGGAGCTGTTTTTT.

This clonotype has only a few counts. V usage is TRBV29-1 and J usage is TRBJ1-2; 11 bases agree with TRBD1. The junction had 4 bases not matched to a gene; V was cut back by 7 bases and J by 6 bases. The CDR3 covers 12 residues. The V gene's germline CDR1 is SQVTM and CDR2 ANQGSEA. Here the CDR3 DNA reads TGCAGCGGAAAGGACAGGGGGCATGGCTACACCTTC. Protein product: CSGKDRGHGYTF.

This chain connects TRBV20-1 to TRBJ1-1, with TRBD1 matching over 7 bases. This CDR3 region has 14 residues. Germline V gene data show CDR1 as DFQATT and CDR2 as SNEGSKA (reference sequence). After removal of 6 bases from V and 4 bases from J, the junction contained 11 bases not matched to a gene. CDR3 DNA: TGCAGTGCCCTATCACAGGGGTTTGCCACTGAAGCTTTCTTT. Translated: CSALSQGFATEAFF.